This entry features one T cell receptor beta chain sequence. Its specificity is unknown. Sequencing was performed with immunoSEQ multiplex PCR; in TCRdb, only in-frame clones are kept and a portion is missing. The table has 90,000 or so clones, roughly nine tenths seen once. The sample originates from a study of OX40 agonist ivuxolimab in advanced cancers. In the study overall: Of the participants, 40% to 50% had some prior anti-PD-1, anti-PD-L1 or anti-CTLA-4 therapy, which was allowed. Study-wide points: Compared with CD4+, CD8+ T cells on average had more expanded clones. No antigen was identified for the clonally expanded peripheral T cells. Clonal expansion was seen in CD4+ and CD8+ blood T cells by week 6 at 0.1 to 3.0 mg/kg.

Germline loops: CDR1 SGHVS, CDR2 FQNEAQ. Trimming cost V 5 bases and J 3 bases, with 14 bases left between them. The CDR3 is 14 residues long. The V and J genes are TRBV7-8 and TRBJ2-7, with a possible D match to TRBD1 (5 bases). The sample consisted of CD4+ or CD8+ T cells sorted from blood, taken in a trial of the OX40 agonist ivuxolimab. The source is an adult with an advanced solid tumor such as melanoma, head and neck, liver or kidney cancer. The CDR3 DNA follows: TGTGCCAGCAGCCCAGAGGACACTCTCTACGAGCAGTACTTC. Translation: CASSPEDTLYEQYF.